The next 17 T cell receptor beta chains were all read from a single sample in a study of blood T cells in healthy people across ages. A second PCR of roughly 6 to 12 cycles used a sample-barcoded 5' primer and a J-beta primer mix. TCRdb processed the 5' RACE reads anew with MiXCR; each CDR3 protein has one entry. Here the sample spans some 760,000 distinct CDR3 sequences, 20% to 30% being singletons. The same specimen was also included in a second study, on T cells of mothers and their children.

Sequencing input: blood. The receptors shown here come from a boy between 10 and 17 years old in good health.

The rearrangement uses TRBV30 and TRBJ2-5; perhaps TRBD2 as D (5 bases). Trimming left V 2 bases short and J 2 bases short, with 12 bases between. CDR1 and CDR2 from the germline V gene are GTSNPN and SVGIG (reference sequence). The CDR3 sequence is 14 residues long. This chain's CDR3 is CAWSPGMGQETQYF. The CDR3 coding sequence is TGTGCCTGGAGTCCGGGGATGGGTCAAGAGACCCAGTACTTC.

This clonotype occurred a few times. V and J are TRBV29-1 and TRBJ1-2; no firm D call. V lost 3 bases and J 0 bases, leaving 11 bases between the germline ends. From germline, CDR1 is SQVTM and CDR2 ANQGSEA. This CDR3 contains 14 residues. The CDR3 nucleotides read TGCAGCGTTGAGTGGGCAGGAGCTAACTATGGCTACACCTTC. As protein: CSVEWAGANYGYTF.

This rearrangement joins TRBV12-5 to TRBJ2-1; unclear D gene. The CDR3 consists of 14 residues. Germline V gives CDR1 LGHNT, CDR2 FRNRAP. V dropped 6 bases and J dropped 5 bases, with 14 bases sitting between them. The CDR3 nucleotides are TGTGCTAGTGGGGGCCCGGCTAACGACAATGAGCAGTTCTTC. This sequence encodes CASGGPANDNEQFF.

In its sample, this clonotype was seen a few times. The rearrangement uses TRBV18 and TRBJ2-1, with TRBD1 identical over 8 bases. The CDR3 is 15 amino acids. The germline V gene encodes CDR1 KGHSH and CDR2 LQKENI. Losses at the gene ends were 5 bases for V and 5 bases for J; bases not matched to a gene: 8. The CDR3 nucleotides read TGTGCCAGCTCATCCCGACAGGGGCCCAACAATGAGCAGTTCTTC. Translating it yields CASSSRQGPNNEQFF.

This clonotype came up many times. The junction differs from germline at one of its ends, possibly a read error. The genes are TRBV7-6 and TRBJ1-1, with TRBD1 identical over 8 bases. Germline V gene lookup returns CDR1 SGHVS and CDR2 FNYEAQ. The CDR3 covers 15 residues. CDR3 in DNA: TGTGCCAGCAGTTTAGGAGGGACAGGGAACACTGAAGCTTTCTTT. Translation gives CASSLGGTGNTEAFF. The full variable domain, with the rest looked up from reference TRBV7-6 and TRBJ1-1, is GAGVSQSPRYKVTKRGQDVALRCDPISGHVSLYWYRQALGQGPEFLTYFNYEAQQDKSGLPNDRFSAERPEGSISTLTIQRTEQRDSAMYRCASSLGGTGNTEAFFGQGTRLTVV.

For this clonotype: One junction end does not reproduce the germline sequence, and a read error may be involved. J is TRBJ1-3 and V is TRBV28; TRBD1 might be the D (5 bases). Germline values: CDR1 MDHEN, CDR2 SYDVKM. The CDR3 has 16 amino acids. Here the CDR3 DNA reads TGTGCCGGCAGTACATCCGGGACTGTGGATGGAAACACCATATATTTT. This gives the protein CAGSTSGTVDGNTIYF. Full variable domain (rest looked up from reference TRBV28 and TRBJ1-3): DVKVTQSSRYLVKRTGEKVFLECVQDMDHENMFWYRQDPGLGLRLIYFSYDVKMKEKGDIPEGYSVSREKKERFSLILESASTNQTSMYLCAGSTSGTVDGNTIYFGEGSWLTVV.

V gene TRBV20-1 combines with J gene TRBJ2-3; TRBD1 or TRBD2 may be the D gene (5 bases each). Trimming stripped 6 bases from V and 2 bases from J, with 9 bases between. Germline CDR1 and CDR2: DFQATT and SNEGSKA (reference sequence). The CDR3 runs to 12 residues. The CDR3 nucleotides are TGCAGTGCCGGGGCCCACACAGATACGCAGTATTTT. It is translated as CSAGAHTDTQYF.

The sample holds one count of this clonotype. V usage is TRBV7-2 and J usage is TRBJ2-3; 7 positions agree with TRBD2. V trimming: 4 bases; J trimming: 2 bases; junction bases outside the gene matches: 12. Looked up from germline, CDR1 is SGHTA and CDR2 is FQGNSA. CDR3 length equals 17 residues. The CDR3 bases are TGTGCCAGCAGCTCGGACCCCTCTAGCGGACCCACAGATACGCAGTATTTT. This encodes CASSSDPSSGPTDTQYF.

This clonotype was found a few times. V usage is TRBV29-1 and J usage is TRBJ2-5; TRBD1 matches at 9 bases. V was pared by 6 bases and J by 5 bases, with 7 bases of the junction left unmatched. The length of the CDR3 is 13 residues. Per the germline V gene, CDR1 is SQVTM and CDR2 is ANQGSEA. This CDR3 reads CSVETGGLETQYF. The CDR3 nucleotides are TGCAGCGTGGAAACAGGGGGCTTGGAGACCCAGTACTTC.

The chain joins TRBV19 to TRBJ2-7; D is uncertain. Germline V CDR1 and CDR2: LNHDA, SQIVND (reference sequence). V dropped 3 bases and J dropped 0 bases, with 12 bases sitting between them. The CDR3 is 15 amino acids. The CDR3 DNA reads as TGTGCCAGTAGTATTATGGGCGCCCTCTCCTACGAGCAGTACTTC. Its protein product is CASSIMGALSYEQYF.

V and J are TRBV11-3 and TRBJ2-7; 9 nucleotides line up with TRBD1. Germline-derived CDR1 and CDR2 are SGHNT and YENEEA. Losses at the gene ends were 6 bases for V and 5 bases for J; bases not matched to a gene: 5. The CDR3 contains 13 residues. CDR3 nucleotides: TGTGCCAGCAGTCGGGACAGGGATGACGAGCAGTACTTC. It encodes CASSRDRDDEQYF.

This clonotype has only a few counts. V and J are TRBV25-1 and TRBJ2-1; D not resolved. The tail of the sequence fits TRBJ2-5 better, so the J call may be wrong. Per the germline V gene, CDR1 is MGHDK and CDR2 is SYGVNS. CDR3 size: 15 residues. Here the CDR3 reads CASSELGAVGETQYF. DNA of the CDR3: TGTGCCAGCAGTGAACTTGGCGCAGTGGGAGAGACCCAGTACTTC.

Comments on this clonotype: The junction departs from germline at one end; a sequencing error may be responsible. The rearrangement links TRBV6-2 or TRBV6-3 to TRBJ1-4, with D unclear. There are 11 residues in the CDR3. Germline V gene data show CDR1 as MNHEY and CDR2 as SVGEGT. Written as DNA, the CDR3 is TGTGCCAGCACCGAAAATGAAGAACTGTTTTTT. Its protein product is CASTENEELFF.

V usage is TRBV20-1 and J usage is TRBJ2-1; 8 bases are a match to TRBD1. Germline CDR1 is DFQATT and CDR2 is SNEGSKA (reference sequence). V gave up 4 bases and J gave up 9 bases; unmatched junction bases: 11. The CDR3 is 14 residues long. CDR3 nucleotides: TGCAGTGCTAAATCGGACAGGGCTCACGCTGAGCAGTTCTTC. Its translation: CSAKSDRAHAEQFF.

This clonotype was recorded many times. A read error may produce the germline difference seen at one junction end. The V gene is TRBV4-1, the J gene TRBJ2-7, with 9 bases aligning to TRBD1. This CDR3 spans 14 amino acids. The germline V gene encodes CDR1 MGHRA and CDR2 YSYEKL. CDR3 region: CASSQGQGTYEQYF. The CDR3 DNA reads TGTGCCAGCAGCCAGGGACAGGGAACCTACGAGCAGTACTTC.

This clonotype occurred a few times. CDR3 sequence: CASSQVPGLEQYF. CDR3 bases: TGCGCCAGCAGCCAAGTCCCCGGACTCGAGCAGTACTTC. This sequence joins TRBV4-1 and TRBJ2-7; D may be TRBD2 (5 bases). The V end lost 1 base, the J end lost 6 bases, and 10 bases lay between the germline ends. Germline CDR1 and CDR2: MGHRA and YSYEKL. The CDR3 is 13 amino acids.

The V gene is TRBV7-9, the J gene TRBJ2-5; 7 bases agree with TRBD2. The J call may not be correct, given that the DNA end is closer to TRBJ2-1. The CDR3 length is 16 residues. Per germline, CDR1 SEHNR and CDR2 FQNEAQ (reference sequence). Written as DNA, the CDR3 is TGTGCCAGCAGCCGCCCCGCGGGAGCATCGGTGAATGAGCAGTTCTTC. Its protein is CASSRPAGASVNEQFF.